The clone carrying this TCR beta chain was detected ten times or more. Its specificity is not known. In germline, CDR1 is GTSNPN, CDR2 SVGIG (reference sequence). The CDR3 is 12 residues long. Trimming cost V 2 bases and J 5 bases, with 7 bases left between them. This record comes from a study of cytomegalovirus exposure and HLA in healthy donors. Study-level findings and limits: High sensitivity and specificity were reportedly achieved when the classifier diagnosed cytomegalovirus status. The finding came from a later analysis; first-cohort TCR clusters tended to co-occur in the roughly 120 validation repertoires. Most TCR sequences were uncommon, yet certain public TCRs appeared in many donors.

The donors were members of the validation cohort comprising some 120 subjects, separate from the approximately 630-subject first cohort. Generated by immunoSEQ multiplex PCR, the TCRdb table keeps only in-frame clones and is missing some. The sample shows some 170,000 clones, roughly nine tenths of them seen only once. The specimen was PBMCs. V and J are TRBV30 and TRBJ1-5; D call uncertain. The source of this sequence is a man in his thirties or forties in good health and CMV-seropositive. CDR3 in DNA: TGTGCCTGGAGTCCCCGTGATCAGCCCCAGCATTTT. Its translation is CAWSPRDQPQHF.